This is a list of T cell receptor beta chains from one sample in a study of T-cell memory formation after mild COVID-19. TCRdb recomputed calls from the 5' RACE reads with MiXCR, one row per CDR3 protein. Among some 600,000 distinct CDR3 sequences, 17% were seen once, and the ten largest hold approximately 8.1%. The specimen was PBMCs or a T cell subset sorted from them (not recorded which). Every receptor here comes from an adult woman who had mild COVID-19 (a few samples of this study predate the infection). Cell type and time point are not known. Both conserved end residues are part of each CDR3. A D gene is named only where the DNA matches it firmly. Clone size is not always given. Where it is, it says once, few, many or a class for expanded clones.

NA,TRBJ1-5,TRBV20-1,NA,CSAPSYRAEQPQHF,TGCAGTGCTCCCTCCTACAGGGCCGAACAGCCCCAGCATTTT
few,TRBJ2-5,TRBV25-1,NA,CASSEYRGGPQETQYF,TGTGCCAGCAGTGAATACCGTGGAGGGCCTCAAGAGACCCAGTACTTC
NA,TRBJ1-1,TRBV6-1,TRBD1,CASTRDRRANTEAFF,TGTGCCAGCACGCGGGACAGGAGGGCGAACACTGAAGCTTTCTTT
few,TRBJ2-5,TRBV5-1,NA,CASSLAGAETQYF,TGCGCCAGCAGCTTGGCGGGAGCGGAGACCCAGTACTTC
few,TRBJ2-4,TRBV28,NA,CASSPGLYAQYF,TGTGCCAGCTCCCCCGGCTTATATGCGCAGTACTTC
NA,TRBJ2-3,TRBV20-1,NA,CSARDHQRAYTDTQYF,TGCAGTGCTAGAGATCACCAGCGGGCCTACACAGATACGCAGTATTTT
few,TRBJ1-2,TRBV20-1,NA,CSAYDRGGSGYTF,TGCAGTGCTTACGATCGGGGGGGATCTGGCTACACCTTC
NA,TRBJ2-5,TRBV19,NA,CASLAPGETQYF,TGTGCCAGTTTGGCACCCGGAGAGACCCAGTACTTC
few,TRBJ1-5,TRBV15,TRBD1,CATSRDPRDSSNQPQHF,TGTGCCACCAGCAGAGATCCCCGGGACAGCTCGAATCAGCCCCAGCATTTT
NA,TRBJ2-5,TRBV20-1,TRBD1,CSARQLQGYQETQYF,TGCAGTGCTCGACAACTACAGGGGTACCAAGAGACCCAGTACTTC
NA,TRBJ2-3,TRBV30,NA,CAWNLGGTDTQYF,TGTGCCTGGAACCTTGGGGGAACAGATACGCAGTATTTT
NA,TRBJ2-7,TRBV6-2/TRBV6-3,TRBD2,CASSYGGSKYEQYF,TGTGCCAGCAGTTACGGCGGGAGTAAGTACGAGCAGTACTTC
NA,TRBJ2-1,TRBV6-6,NA,CASSYSDRGPNEQFF,TGTGCCAGCAGTTACTCGGACCGCGGTCCCAATGAGCAGTTCTTC
NA,TRBJ2-1,TRBV5-4,TRBD2,CASSAGTSEGNEQFF,TGTGCCAGCAGCGCCGGGACTAGCGAAGGCAATGAGCAGTTCTTC
NA,TRBJ1-4,TRBV20-1,NA,CSATSLGEKLFF,TGCAGTGCTACATCACTCGGTGAAAAACTGTTTTTT
many,TRBJ1-5,TRBV5-1,NA,CASSLEGVGNNQPQHF,TGCGCCAGCAGCTTGGAAGGGGTTGGCAACAATCAGCCCCAGCATTTT
NA,TRBJ2-1,TRBV5-1,NA,CASSLVPQNEQFF,TGCGCCAGCAGCTTGGTCCCACAAAATGAGCAGTTCTTC
NA,TRBJ2-2,TRBV7-6,TRBD2,CASSLDPGLAGGTGELFF,TGTGCCAGCAGCTTAGATCCGGGTCTAGCGGGAGGAACCGGGGAGCTGTTTTTT
NA,TRBJ2-2,TRBV24-1,NA,CATSDFLDSRTGELFF,TGTGCCACCAGTGATTTTTTAGATAGCCGCACCGGGGAGCTGTTTTTT
many,TRBJ2-1,TRBV7-2,TRBD2,CASSFLPAGEVYNEQFF,TGTGCCAGCAGCTTTCTCCCAGCGGGAGAGGTATACAATGAGCAGTTCTTC
few,TRBJ2-3,TRBV20-1,TRBD2,CSARVGGGRTDTQYF,TGCAGTGCTAGAGTGGGCGGGGGACGCACAGATACGCAGTATTTT
few,TRBJ1-2,TRBV20-1,NA,CSARDQGFGYGYTF,TGCAGTGCTAGAGATCAAGGGTTTGGGTATGGCTACACCTTC
few,TRBJ2-7,TRBV12-3/TRBV12-4,TRBD2,CASRPSGTSGGLEQYF,TGTGCCAGCAGACCCTCCGGGACTAGCGGGGGCCTCGAGCAGTACTTC
NA,TRBJ1-5,TRBV29-1,NA,CSVEFGDRESNQPQHF,TGCAGCGTTGAATTCGGGGACCGGGAAAGCAATCAGCCCCAGCATTTT
NA,TRBJ2-7,TRBV12-3/TRBV12-4,TRBD1,CASSLRDRAHEQYF,TGTGCCAGCAGTTTAAGGGACAGGGCCCACGAGCAGTACTTC
many,TRBJ2-1,TRBV6-6,TRBD2,CASSYSPWREGQNEQFF,TGTGCCAGCAGTTACTCTCCCTGGCGGGAGGGCCAAAATGAGCAGTTCTTC
NA,TRBJ2-1,TRBV7-8,NA,CASTTPDPNEQFF,TGTGCCAGCACCACTCCTGACCCCAATGAGCAGTTCTTC
NA,TRBJ2-4,TRBV7-8,NA,CASSPFRVRSMVNIQYF,TGTGCCAGCAGTCCATTCAGGGTGAGGTCAATGGTCAACATTCAGTACTTC
NA,TRBJ1-5,TRBV7-8,NA,CASSLLLGGDQPQHF,TGTGCCAGCAGCCTATTGTTGGGGGGGGATCAGCCCCAGCATTTT
few,TRBJ2-5,TRBV13,NA,CASSLVGSWQETQYF,TGTGCCAGCAGCTTAGTAGGGAGCTGGCAAGAGACCCAGTACTTC
few,TRBJ2-1,TRBV19,TRBD2,CASSIGAGTYNEQFF,TGTGCCAGTAGTATAGGAGCGGGAACCTACAATGAGCAGTTCTTC
few,TRBJ2-5,TRBV5-1,NA,CASSLAVIGQLQETQYF,TGCGCCAGCAGCTTGGCCGTAATAGGACAGCTTCAAGAGACCCAGTACTTC
NA,TRBJ2-7,TRBV30,NA,CAWTGSGNEQYF,TGTGCCTGGACGGGGTCGGGGAACGAGCAGTACTTC
few,TRBJ1-1,TRBV7-9,TRBD1,CASSLVDRGSKAFF,TGTGCCAGCAGCTTAGTAGACAGGGGGAGTAAAGCTTTCTTT
NA,TRBJ2-1,TRBV29-1,NA,CSPIRTYNEQFF,TGCAGCCCCATCCGCACCTACAATGAGCAGTTCTTC
few,TRBJ1-5,TRBV24-1,NA,CATSLPNQPQHF,TGTGCCACCAGTTTACCCAATCAGCCCCAGCATTTT
few,TRBJ2-2,TRBV29-1,TRBD1,CSATQGAGNTGELFF,TGCAGCGCTACACAGGGGGCAGGGAACACCGGGGAGCTGTTTTTT
few,TRBJ2-1,TRBV30,TRBD2,CAWSVIGLAGDEQFF,TGTGCCTGGAGTGTAATCGGGCTAGCGGGAGATGAGCAGTTCTTC
NA,TRBJ1-6,TRBV18,NA,CASSGGNNSPLHF,TGTGCCAGCTCGGGGGGGAATAATTCACCCCTCCACTTT
few,TRBJ2-4,TRBV7-2,NA,CASSPLWGPKNIQYF,TGTGCCAGCAGCCCCCTTTGGGGGCCCAAAAACATTCAGTACTTC
few,TRBJ1-1,TRBV27,NA,CASSFSGRGMNTEAFF,TGTGCCAGCAGTTTTTCAGGGCGGGGGATGAACACTGAAGCTTTCTTT
many,TRBJ1-1,TRBV7-9,NA,CASSLAGRGSTEAFF,TGTGCCAGCAGCTTAGCGGGCAGGGGCAGCACTGAAGCTTTCTTT